This T cell receptor (beta chain) originates from a study of T cell repertoires in cytomegalovirus infection. TCRdb reprocessed the reads with MiXCR, giving one entry per CDR3 protein. The repertoire has some 230,000 distinct CDR3 sequences, approximately 22% of them found once; the top ten carry around a sixth. The V end lost 6 bases, the J end lost 0 bases, and 6 bases lay between the germline ends. This CDR3 contains 13 residues. Material for sequencing was CD8+ T cells from PBMCs. The TCR sequence derives from a human donor in good health (CMV status not recorded). Some clones in this sample may be carry-over from other donors' samples. The V call is TRBV12-3 or TRBV12-4, the J call TRBJ1-5; no clear D. CDR3 loop: CASRDASNQPQHF. In nucleotides, the CDR3 is TGTGCCAGCAGGGACGCTAGCAATCAGCCCCAGCATTTT.